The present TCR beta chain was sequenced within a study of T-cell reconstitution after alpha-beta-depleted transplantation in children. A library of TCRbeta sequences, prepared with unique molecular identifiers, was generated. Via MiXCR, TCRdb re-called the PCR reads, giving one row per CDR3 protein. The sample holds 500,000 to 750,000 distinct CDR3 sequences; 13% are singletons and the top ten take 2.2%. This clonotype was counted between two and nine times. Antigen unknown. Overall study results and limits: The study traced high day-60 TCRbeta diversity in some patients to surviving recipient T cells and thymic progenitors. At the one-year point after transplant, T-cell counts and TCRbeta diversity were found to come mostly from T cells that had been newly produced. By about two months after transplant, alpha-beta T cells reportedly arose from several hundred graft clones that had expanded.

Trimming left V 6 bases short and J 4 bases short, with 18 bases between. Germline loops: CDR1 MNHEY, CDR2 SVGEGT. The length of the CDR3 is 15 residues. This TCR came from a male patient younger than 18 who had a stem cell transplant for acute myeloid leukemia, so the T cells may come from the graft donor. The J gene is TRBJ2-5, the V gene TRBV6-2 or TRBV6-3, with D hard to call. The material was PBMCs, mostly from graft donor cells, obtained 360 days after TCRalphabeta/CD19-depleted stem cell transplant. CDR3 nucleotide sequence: TGTGCCAGCAGCACTGACGACCCCGGACGAGAGACCCAGTACTTC. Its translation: CASSTDDPGRETQYF.